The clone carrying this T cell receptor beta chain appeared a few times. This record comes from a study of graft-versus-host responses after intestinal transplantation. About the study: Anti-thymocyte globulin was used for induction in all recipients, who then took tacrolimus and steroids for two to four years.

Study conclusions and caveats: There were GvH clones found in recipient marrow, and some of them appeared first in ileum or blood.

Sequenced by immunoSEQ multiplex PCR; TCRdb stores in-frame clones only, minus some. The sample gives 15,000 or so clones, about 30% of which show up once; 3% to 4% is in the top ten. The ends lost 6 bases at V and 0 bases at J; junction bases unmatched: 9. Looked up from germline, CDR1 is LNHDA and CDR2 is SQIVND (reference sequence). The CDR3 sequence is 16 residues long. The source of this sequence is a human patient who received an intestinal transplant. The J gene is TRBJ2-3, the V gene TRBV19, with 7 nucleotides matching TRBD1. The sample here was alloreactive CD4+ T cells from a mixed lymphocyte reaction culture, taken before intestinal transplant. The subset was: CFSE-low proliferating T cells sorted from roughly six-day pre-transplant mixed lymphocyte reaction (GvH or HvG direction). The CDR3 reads CASRNRGYTSTDTQYF. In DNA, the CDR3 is TGTGCCAGTAGAAACAGGGGCTACACTAGCACAGATACGCAGTATTTT.